The clone carrying this TCR beta chain has just one count. These data are taken from a study of blood T cell repertoires in COVID-19. Across the whole study: Italy, Spain and the United States were the sources of the convalescent and acute COVID-19 samples. From T cells, B-cell-depleted T cells, or PBMCs came the material, which was cDNA or gDNA.

The trim removed 3 bases at V and 1 base at J, leaving 7 bases unmatched. This CDR3 has 17 amino acids. The germline V gene encodes CDR1 SQVTM and CDR2 ANQGSEA. As handled by the study authors: Researchers report that nucleated cell counts were estimated from reference gene primer amplification. The repertoire was sequenced with immunoSEQ multiplex PCR; TCRdb's copy has only in-frame clones and lacks some. The DNA gave D and trimming, while V, J and clone size come from that table. Of around 300,000 clones in the sample, around 90% are singletons; the top ten hold 0.85% to 1%. The sequencing input was peripheral blood. The V gene is TRBV29-1, the J gene TRBJ2-2; 11 positions match TRBD2. The sequence derives from a woman between 40 and 50 years old who had recovered from COVID-19. CDR3 DNA sequence: TGCAGCGTTGAGGGTAGCGGGAGGGCCGGGAACACCGGGGAGCTGTTTTTT. As protein: CSVEGSGRAGNTGELFF.